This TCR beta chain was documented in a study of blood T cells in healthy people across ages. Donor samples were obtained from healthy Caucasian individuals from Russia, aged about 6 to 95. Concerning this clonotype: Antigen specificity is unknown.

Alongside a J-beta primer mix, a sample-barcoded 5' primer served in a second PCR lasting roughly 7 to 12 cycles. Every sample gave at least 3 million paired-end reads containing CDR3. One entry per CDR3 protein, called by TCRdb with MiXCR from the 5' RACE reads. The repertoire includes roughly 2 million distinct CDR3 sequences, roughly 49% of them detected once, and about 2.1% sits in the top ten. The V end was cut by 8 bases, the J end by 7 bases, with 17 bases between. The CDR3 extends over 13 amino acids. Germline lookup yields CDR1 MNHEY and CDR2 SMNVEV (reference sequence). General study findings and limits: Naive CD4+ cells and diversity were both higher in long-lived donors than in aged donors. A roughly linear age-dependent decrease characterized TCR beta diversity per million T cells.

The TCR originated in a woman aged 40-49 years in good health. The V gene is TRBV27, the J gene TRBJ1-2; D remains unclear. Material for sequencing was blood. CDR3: CASRPFASSGYTF. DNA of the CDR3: TGTGCCAGCCGGCCCTTTGCGAGCAGTGGCTACACCTTC.